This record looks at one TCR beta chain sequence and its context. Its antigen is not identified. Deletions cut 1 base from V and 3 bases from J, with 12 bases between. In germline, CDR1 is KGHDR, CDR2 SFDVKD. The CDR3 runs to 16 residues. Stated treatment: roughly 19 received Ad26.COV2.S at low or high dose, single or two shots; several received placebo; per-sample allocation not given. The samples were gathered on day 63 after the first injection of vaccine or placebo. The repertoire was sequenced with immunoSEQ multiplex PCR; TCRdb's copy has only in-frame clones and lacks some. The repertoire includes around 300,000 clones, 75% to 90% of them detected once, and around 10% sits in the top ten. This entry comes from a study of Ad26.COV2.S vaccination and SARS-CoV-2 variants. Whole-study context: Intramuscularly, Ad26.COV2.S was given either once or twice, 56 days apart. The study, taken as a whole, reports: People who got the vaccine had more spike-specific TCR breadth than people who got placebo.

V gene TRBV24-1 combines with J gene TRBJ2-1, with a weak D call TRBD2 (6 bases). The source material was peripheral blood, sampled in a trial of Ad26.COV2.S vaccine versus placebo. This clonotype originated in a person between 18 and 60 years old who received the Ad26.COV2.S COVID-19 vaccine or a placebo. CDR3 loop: CATSDLTPAGYNEQFF. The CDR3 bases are TGTGCCACCAGTGATTTAACCCCAGCGGGCTACAATGAGCAGTTCTTC.